This T cell receptor beta chain was observed in a study of glioma-infiltrating T cells after dendritic cell vaccination. The assay was immunoSEQ multiplex PCR, and TCRdb's table has in-frame clones only and misses some. The sample includes about 64,000 clones, roughly nine tenths of them seen just once. The CDR3 covers 15 residues. Germline V gene lookup returns CDR1 MNHEY and CDR2 SMNVEV (reference sequence). Trimming took off 0 bases at V and 0 bases at J, with 7 bases between the two ends. Regarding time point: after dendritic cell vaccination, including at tumor progression/relapse. The chain carries TRBV27 and TRBJ2-3; perhaps TRBD2 as D (6 bases). The sequence came from a human donor with glioblastoma. The material was blood, obtained after dendritic cell vaccination. The CDR3 DNA reads TGTGCCAGCAGTTTATCCCGGGGGAGCACAGATACGCAGTATTTT. Its protein product is CASSLSRGSTDTQYF.